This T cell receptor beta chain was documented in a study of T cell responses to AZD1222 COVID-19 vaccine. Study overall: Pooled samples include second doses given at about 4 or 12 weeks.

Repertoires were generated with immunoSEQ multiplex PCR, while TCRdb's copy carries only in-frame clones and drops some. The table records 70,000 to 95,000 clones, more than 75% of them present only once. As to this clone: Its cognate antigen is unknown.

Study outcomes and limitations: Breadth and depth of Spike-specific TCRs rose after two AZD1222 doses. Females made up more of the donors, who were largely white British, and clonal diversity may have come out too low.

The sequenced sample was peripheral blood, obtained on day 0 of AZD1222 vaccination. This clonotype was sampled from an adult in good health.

CDR3 sequence (DNA): TGTGCCACCAGTGACCCTACTAGCGGGGGTTCCACCGGGGAGCTGTTTTTT. This sequence encodes CATSDPTSGGSTGELFF. This chain joins TRBV24-1 and TRBJ2-2, with 11 positions matching TRBD2. CDR1 KGHDR and CDR2 SFDVKD come from the germline V gene. The CDR3 is made up of 17 amino acids. The junction had 7 bases not matched to a gene; V was cut back by 4 bases and J by 4 bases.